These 3 T cell receptor beta chains were sequenced from one sample in a study of blood T cell repertoires in COVID-19. The data were produced by immunoSEQ multiplex PCR, yet TCRdb's version contains in-frame clones alone and is incomplete. The table has 200,000 or so clones, just over 85% seen once; the top ten hold 3.5% to 4.5%. Sequencing was performed on PBMCs or T cells enriched from blood (not recorded which). The receptors were sampled from a woman in her forties with acute COVID-19.

The rearrangement links TRBV2 to TRBJ1-1; D uncertain. The CDR3 is 13 residues long. V was shortened by 4 bases and J by 0 bases, with 6 bases between the two germline ends. Per the germline V gene, CDR1 is SNHLY and CDR2 is FYNNEI. The DNA of the CDR3 is TGTGCCAGCAGTGGGGAGTTGAACACTGAAGCTTTCTTT. This sequence encodes CASSGELNTEAFF.

The rearrangement joins TRBV5-1 to TRBJ2-3; 7 bases are a match to TRBD1. Germline V gene sequence: CDR1 SGHRS, CDR2 YFSETQ. Trimming removed 2 bases from V and 2 bases from J; junction bases left unmatched: 14. The CDR3 spans 18 residues. The CDR3 is CASSFASTGAAFTDTQYF. Written as DNA, the CDR3 is TGCGCCAGCAGCTTCGCTTCTACAGGGGCCGCCTTCACAGATACGCAGTATTTT.

The CDR3 region has the DNA TGCAGTGCTCAGGACACTCTGGCTTTCTTT. This gives the protein CSAQDTLAFF. V is TRBV20-1 and J is TRBJ1-1, with D possibly matching TRBD1 (5 bases). V lost 5 bases to trimming and J lost 11 bases, with 12 bases between them. CDR3 length equals 10 residues. Per the germline V gene, CDR1 is DFQATT and CDR2 is SNEGSKA (reference sequence).